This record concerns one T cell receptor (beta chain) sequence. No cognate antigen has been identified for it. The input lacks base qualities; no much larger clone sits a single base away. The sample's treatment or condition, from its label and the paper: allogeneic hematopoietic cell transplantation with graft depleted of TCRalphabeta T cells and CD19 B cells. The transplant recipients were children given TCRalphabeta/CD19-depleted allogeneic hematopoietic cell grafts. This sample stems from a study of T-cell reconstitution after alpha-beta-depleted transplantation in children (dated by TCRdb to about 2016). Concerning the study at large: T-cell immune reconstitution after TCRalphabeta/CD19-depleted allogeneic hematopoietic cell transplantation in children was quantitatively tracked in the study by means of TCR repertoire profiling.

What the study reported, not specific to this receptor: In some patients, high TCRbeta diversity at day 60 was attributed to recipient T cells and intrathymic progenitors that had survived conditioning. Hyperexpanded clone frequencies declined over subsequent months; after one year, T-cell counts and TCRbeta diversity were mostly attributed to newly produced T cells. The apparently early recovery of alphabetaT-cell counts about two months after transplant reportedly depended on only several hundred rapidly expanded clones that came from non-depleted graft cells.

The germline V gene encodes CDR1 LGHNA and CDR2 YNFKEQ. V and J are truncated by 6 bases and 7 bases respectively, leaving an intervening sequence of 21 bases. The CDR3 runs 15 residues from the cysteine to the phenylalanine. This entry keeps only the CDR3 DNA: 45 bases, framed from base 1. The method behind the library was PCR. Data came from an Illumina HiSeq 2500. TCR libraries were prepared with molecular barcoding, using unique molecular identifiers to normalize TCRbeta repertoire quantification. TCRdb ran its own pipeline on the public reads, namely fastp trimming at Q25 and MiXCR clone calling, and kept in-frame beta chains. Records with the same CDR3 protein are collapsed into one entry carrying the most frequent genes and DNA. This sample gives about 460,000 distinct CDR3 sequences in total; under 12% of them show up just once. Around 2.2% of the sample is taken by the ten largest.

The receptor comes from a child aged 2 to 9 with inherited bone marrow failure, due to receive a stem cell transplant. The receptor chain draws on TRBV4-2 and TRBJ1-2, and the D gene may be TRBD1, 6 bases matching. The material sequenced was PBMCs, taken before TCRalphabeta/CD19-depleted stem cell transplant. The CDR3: CASRLRGGGGGGYTF. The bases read TGTGCCAGCAGACTAAGGGGGGGGGGCGGAGGTGGCTACACCTTC.